This T cell receptor (beta chain) was identified during a study of cytomegalovirus exposure and HLA in healthy donors. Points from the study as a whole: TRBV6-2, TRBV6-3 and other indistinguishable V segments were excluded. Specificity for CMV antigens was confirmed in vitro for a few of the CMV-associated chains.

13 Jbeta primers and 60 Vbeta primers were used for the PCR. Measured with immunoSEQ multiplex PCR; TCRdb has only the in-frame clones, and not every one. The table shows about 150,000 clones, with 70% to 90% occurring only once. This clone appeared a few times. No antigen is known for it. Germline values: CDR1 MNHEY, CDR2 SMNVEV (reference sequence). The CDR3 is 15 residues long. The J segment lost 2 bases and the V segment lost 5 bases, leaving 6 bases of the junction unmatched. The specimen was PBMCs. This clonotype was sampled from a male donor in good health and CMV-seronegative. The chain has TRBV27 and TRBJ2-7; 10 nucleotides align to TRBD1. The CDR3 loop is CASSRAGTGAYEQYF. DNA for the CDR3: TGTGCCAGCAGTCGAGCCGGGACAGGGGCCTACGAGCAGTACTTC.